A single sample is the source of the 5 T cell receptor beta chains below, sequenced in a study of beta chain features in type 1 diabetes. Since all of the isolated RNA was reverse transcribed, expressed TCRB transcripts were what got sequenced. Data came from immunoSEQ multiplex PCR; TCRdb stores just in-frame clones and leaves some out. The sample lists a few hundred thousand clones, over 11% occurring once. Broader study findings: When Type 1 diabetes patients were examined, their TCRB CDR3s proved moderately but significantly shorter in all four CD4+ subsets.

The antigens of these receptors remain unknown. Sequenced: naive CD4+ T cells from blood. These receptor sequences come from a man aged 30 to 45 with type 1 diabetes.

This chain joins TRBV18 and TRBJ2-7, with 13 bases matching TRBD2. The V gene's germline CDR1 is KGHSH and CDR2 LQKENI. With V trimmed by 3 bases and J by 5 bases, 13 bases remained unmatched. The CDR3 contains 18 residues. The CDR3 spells CASSPVGLAGFSRHEQYF. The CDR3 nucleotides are TGTGCCAGCTCACCTGTGGGACTAGCGGGGTTCTCACGGCACGAGCAGTACTTC. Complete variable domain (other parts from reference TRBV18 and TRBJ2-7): NAGVMQNPRHLVRRRGQEARLRCSPMKGHSHVYWYRQLPEEGLKFMVYLQKENIIDESGMPKERFSAEFPKEGPSILRIQQVVRGDSAAYFCASSPVGLAGFSRHEQYFGPGTRLTVT.

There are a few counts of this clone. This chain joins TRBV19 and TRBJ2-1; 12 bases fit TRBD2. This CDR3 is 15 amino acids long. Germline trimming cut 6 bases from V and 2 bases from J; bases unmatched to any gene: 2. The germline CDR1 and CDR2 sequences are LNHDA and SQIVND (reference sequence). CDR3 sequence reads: CASRASGRAYNEQFF. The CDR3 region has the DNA TGTGCCAGTAGGGCTAGCGGGAGGGCCTACAATGAGCAGTTCTTC.

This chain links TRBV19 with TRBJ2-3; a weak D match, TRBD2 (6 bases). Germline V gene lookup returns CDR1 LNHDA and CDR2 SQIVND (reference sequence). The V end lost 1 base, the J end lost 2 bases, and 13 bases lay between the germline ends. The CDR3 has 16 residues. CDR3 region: CASSIGSTGVTDTQYF. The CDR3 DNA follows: TGTGCCAGTAGTATAGGGTCGACGGGGGTCACAGATACGCAGTATTTT.

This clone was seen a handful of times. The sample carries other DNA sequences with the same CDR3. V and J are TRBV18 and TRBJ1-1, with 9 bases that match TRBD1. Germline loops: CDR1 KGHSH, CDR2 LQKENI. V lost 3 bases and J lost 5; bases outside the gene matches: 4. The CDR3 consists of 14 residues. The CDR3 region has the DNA TGTGCCAGCTCACCTAGGACAGGGGATACTGAAGCTTTCTTT. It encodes CASSPRTGDTEAFF. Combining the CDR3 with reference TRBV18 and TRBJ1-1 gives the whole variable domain NAGVMQNPRHLVRRRGQEARLRCSPMKGHSHVYWYRQLPEEGLKFMVYLQKENIIDESGMPKERFSAEFPKEGPSILRIQQVVRGDSAAYFCASSPRTGDTEAFFGQGTRLTVV.

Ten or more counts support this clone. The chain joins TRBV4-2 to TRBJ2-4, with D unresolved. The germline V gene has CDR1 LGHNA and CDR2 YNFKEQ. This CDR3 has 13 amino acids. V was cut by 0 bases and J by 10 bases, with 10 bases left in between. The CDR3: CASSQDPLQIQYF. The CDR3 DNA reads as TGTGCCAGCAGCCAAGATCCGCTTCAGATTCAGTACTTC.